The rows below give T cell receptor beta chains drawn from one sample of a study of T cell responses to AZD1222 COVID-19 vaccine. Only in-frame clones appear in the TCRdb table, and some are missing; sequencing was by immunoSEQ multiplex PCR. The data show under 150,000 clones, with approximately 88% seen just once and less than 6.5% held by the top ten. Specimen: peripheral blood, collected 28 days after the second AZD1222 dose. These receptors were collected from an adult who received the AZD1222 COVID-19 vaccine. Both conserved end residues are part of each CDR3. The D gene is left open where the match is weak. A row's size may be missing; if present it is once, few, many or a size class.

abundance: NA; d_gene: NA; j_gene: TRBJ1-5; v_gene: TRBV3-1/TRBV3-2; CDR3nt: TGTGCCAGCAGCCCCTCATCAAGCCCAATCGCCAGGGGATATCAGCCCCAGCATTTT; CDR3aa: CASSPSSSPIARGYQPQHF
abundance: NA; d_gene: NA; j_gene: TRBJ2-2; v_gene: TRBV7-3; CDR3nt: TGTGCCAGCAGCCCGGGGCCCCGGGAGCTGTTTTTT; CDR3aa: CASSPGPRELFF
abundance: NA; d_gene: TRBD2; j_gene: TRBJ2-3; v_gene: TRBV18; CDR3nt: TGTGCCAGCTCACCATTTTCCAGCGGGGCTAGCACAGATACGCAGTATTTT; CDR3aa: CASSPFSSGASTDTQYF
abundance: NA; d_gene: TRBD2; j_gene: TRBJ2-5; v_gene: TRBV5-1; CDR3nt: TGCGCCAGCAGCTTGGTTTCTAGCGGTGAAGAGACCCAGTACTTC; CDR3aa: CASSLVSSGEETQYF
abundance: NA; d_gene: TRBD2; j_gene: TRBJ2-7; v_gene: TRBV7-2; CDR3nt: TGTGCCAGCAGCCCTTATGTTCGCGGGGGCTACGAGCAGTACTTC; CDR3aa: CASSPYVRGGYEQYF
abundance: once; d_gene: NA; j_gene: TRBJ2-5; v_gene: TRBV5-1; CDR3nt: TGCGCCAGCAGCTTGGAAGGGCGCGGGCAAGAGACCCAGTACTTC; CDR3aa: CASSLEGRGQETQYF
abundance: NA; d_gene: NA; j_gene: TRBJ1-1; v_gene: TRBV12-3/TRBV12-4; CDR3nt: TGTGCCAGCAGCCAATATCATGAAGCTTTCTTT; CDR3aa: CASSQYHEAFF
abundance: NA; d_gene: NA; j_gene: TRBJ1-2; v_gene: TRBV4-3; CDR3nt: TGCGCCAGCAGCCAAGATTTCCGGACTAGGGACTATGGCTACACCTTC; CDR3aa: CASSQDFRTRDYGYTF
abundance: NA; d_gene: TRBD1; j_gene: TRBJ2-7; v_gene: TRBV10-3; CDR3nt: TGTGCCATCAGCCCCGCCCAGGGGGCGAGGGAGCAGTACTTC; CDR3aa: CAISPAQGAREQYF
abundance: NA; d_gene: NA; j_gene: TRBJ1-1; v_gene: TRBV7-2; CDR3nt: TGTGCCAGCAGCTTAATCCAGGGATTGAACACTGAAGCTTTCTTT; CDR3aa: CASSLIQGLNTEAFF
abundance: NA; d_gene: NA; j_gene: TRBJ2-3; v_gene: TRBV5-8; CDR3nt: TGTGCCAGCAGCTTAGTTTTCCTAACTACAGATACGCAGTATTTT; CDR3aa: CASSLVFLTTDTQYF
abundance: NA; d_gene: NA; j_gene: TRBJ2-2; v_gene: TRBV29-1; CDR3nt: TGCAGCGCAACAGGGTTCCCCGGGGAGCTGTTTTTT; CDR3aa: CSATGFPGELFF
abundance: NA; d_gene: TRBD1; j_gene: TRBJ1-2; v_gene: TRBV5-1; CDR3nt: TGCGCCAGCAGCAGGGACAGGGCGCCCCAGGGTGGCTACACCTTC; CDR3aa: CASSRDRAPQGGYTF
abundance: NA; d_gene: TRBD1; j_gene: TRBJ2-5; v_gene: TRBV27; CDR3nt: TGTGCCAGCAGTAGACAGGGGGGAGAGACCCAGTACTTC; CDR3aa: CASSRQGGETQYF
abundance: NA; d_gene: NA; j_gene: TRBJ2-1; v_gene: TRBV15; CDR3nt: TGTGCCACCAGCGAGGCGGACTCCCACAATGAGCAGTTCTTC; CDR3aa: CATSEADSHNEQFF
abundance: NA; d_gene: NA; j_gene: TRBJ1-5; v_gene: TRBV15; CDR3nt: TGTGCCACCAGCAGAGATTTGAGCCAGCCCCAGCATTTT; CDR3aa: CATSRDLSQPQHF
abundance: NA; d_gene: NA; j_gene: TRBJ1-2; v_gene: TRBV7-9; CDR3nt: TGTGCCAGCAGCTCTGGACAGAGAGTTAACTATGGCTACACCTTC; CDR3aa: CASSSGQRVNYGYTF
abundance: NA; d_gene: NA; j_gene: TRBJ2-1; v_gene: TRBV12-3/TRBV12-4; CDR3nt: TGTGCCAGCAGTTTTTTGGAAAATGAGCAGTTCTTC; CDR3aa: CASSFLENEQFF
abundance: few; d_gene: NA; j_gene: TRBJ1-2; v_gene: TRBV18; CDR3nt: TGTGCCAGCTCGCCCAACAGGGAGGGCGCTGGCTACACCTTC; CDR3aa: CASSPNREGAGYTF
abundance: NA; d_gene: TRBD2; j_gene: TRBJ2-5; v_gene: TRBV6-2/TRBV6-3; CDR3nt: TGTGCCAGCAGTGCCTTGCTCGGGGGGATCGTGACCCAGTACTTC; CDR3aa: CASSALLGGIVTQYF
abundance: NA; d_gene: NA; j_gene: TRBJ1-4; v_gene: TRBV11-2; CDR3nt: TGTGCCAGCAGCTTAGATAGGGGTAGTGAAAAACTGTTTTTT; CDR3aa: CASSLDRGSEKLFF
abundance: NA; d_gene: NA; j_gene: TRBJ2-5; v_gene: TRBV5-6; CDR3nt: TGTGCCAGCAGCTTGGTTTCTGTAGAGACCCAGTACTTC; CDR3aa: CASSLVSVETQYF